The 2 T cell receptor delta chains in this list originate from one sample, sequenced in a study of γδ T cells in repeated Plasmodium falciparum infection. TCRdb processed the multiplex PCR reads again with the CATT caller. The sample carries 85,000 to 95,000 delta-chain clones, 1.4% to 1.5% recorded once. Gammadelta T cells were flow-sorted from PBMC into Vgamma9/Vdelta2+ and Vdelta2-negative populations for bulk analysis. The sample consisted of gamma-delta T cells from blood. These receptors were taken from a pool of human donors (malaria-infected and uninfected, not separated).

This clone was counted between two and nine times. TCRdb's protein, taken from a much larger clone, differs from this DNA's translation at residue 10, likely owing to a read error; the protein displayed comes from the DNA. V is TRDV3 and J is TRDJ1; tentative D call: TRDD3 (6 bases). The J gene, missing from TCRdb, was assigned here through DNA to germline matching. The length of the CDR3 is 14 residues. In germline, CDR1 is TVYSNPD, CDR2 GDNSRS (reference sequence). CDR3 nucleotides: TGTGCCTTTGATGGGGGGTTTATCACCGGTAAACTCATCTTT. Translation gives CAFDGGFITGKLIF.

This clone has more than one count but fewer than ten. The protein held in TCRdb is that of a much larger clone and does not match this DNA's translation at residue 9, likely because of a read error; the protein shown is translated from the DNA. The V gene is TRDV1, the J gene TRDJ1, with D hard to call. The CDR3 is made up of 14 amino acids. Per germline, CDR1 TSWWSYY and CDR2 QGS. V lost 7 bases and J 3 bases, leaving 15 bases between the germline ends. In DNA, the CDR3 is TGTGCTCTTGTAAGGTGGGAAAACGCCGATAAACTCATCTTT. It is translated as CALVRWENADKLIF.